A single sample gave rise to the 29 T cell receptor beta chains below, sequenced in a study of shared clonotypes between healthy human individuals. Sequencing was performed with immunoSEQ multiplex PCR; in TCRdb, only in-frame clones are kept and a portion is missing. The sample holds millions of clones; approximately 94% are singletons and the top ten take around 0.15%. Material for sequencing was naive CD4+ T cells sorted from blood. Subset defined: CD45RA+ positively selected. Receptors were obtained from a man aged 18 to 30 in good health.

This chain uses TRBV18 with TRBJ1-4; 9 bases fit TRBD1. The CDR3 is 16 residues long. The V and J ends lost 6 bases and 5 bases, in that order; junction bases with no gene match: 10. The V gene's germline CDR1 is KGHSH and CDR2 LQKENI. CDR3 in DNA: TGTGCCAGCTCGTACACTACAGGGGGCCTAAATGAAAAACTGTTTTTT. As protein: CASSYTTGGLNEKLFF.

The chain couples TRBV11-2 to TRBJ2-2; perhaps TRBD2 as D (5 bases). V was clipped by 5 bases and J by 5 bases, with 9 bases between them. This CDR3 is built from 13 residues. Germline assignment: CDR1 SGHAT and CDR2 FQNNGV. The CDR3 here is CASSKPGTGELFF. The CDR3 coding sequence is TGTGCCAGCAGCAAGCCGGGGACCGGGGAGCTGTTTTTT.

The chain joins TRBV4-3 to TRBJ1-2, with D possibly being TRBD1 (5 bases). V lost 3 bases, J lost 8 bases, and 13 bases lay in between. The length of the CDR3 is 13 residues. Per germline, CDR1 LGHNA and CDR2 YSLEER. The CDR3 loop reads CASSHGQGGGYTF. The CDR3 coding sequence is TGCGCCAGCAGCCACGGCCAGGGAGGCGGCTACACCTTC.

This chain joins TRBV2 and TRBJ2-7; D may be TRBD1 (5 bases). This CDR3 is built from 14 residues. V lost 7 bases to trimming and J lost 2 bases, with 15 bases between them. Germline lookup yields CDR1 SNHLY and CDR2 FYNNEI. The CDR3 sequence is CASTGSRVTYEQYF. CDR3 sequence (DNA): TGTGCCAGCACCGGTAGCAGGGTGACCTACGAGCAGTACTTC.

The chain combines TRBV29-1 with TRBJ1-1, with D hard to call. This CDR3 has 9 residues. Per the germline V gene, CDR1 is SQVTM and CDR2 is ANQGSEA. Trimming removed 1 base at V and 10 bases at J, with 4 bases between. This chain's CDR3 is CSVEAPAFF. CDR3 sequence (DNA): TGCAGCGTTGAAGCTCCAGCTTTCTTT.

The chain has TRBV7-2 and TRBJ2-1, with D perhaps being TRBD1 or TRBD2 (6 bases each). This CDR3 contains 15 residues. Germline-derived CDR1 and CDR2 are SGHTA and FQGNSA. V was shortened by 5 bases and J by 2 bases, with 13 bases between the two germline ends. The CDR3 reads CASSQGRGTYNEQFF. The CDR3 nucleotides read TGTGCCAGCAGCCAGGGGCGGGGAACCTACAATGAGCAGTTCTTC.

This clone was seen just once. CDR3 amino acids: CASSLEGHSGNTIYF. In DNA, the CDR3 is TGCGCCAGCAGCTTGGAAGGGCACTCTGGAAACACCATATATTTT. The chain joins TRBV5-1 to TRBJ1-3; D is ambiguous. The V end was cut by 0 bases, the J end by 0 bases, with 7 bases between. The CDR3 contains 15 residues. The germline V gene has CDR1 SGHRS and CDR2 YFSETQ.

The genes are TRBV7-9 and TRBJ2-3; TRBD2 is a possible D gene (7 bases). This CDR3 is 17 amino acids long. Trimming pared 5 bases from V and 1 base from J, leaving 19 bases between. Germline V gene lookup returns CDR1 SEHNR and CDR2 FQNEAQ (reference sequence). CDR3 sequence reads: CASSAGASGRRTDTQYF. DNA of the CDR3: TGTGCCAGCAGCGCGGGGGCCTCTGGGCGTCGCACAGATACGCAGTATTTT.

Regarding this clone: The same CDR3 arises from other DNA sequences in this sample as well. The CDR3 region has the DNA TGTGCCAGTAGTTTGCGACAGGGAAGAACTGAAGCTTTCTTT. It encodes CASSLRQGRTEAFF. The chain combines TRBV19 with TRBJ1-1; 7 nucleotides match TRBD1. With V trimmed by 5 bases and J by 5 bases, 8 bases remained unmatched. CDR1 LNHDA and CDR2 SQIVND come from the germline V gene (reference sequence). The length of the CDR3 is 14 residues.

The CDR3 here is CASSLVDRESPLHF. CDR3 bases: TGTGCCAGCAGCTTGGTGGACAGGGAGTCACCCCTCCACTTT. The V gene is TRBV5-4, the J gene TRBJ1-6, with 8 bases matching TRBD1. Germline assignment: CDR1 SGHNT and CDR2 YYREEE (reference sequence). V was pared by 0 bases and J by 10 bases, with 3 bases of the junction left unmatched. The CDR3 has 14 amino acids. The whole variable domain, remainder taken from reference TRBV5-4 and TRBJ1-6, is ETGVTQSPTHLIKTRGQQVTLRCSSQSGHNTVSWYQQALGQGPQFIFQYYREEENGRGNFPPRFSGLQFPNYSSELNVNALELDDSALYLCASSLVDRESPLHFGNGTRLTVT.

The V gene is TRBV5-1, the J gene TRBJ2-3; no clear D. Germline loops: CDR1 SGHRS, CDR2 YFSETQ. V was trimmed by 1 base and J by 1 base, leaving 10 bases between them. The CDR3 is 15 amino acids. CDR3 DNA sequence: TGCGCCAGCAGCTTGCGGACGGACCGCACAGATACGCAGTATTTT. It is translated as CASSLRTDRTDTQYF.

The CDR3 bases are TGTGCCAGCAGTTACTCGACTAACTATGGCTACACCTTC. As protein: CASSYSTNYGYTF. The chain employs TRBV6-6 and TRBJ1-2; D unclear. This CDR3 contains 13 residues. V lost 0 bases and J lost 0, with 2 bases in between. In germline, CDR1 is MNHNY, CDR2 SVGAGI (reference sequence).

Written as DNA, the CDR3 is TGTGCCAGCAGTAACTTACGGAATCAGCCCCAGCATTTT. It codes for CASSNLRNQPQHF. The rearrangement uses TRBV2 and TRBJ1-5; unclear D gene. The CDR3 extends over 13 amino acids. V lost 5 bases, J lost 4 bases, and 9 bases lay in between. Germline V gene data show CDR1 as SNHLY and CDR2 as FYNNEI.

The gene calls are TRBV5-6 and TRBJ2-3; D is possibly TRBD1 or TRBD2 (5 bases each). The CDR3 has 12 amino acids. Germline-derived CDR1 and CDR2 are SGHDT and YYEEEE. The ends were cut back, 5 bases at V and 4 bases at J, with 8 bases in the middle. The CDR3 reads CASRGTADTQYF. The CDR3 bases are TGTGCCAGCAGGGGGACGGCAGATACGCAGTATTTT.

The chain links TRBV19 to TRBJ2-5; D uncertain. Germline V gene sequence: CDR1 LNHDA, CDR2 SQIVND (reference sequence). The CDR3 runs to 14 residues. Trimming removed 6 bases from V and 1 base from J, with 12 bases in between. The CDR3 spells CASSRTGIQETQYF. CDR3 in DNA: TGTGCCAGTAGCCGGACCGGCATCCAAGAGACCCAGTACTTC.

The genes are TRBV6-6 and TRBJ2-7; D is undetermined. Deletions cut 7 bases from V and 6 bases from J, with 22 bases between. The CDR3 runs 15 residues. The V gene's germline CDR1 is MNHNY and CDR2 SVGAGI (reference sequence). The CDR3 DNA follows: TGTGCCAGCAACCACCAGGCCAGGTACCTTGCCGAGCAGTACTTC. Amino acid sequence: CASNHQARYLAEQYF.

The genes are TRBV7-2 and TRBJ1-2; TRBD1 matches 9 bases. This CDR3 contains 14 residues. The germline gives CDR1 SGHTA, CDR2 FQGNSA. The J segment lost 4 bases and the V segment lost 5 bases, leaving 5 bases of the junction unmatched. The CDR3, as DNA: TGTGCCAGCAGCCTGGACAGGGGTCTCTATGGCTACACCTTC. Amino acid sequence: CASSLDRGLYGYTF. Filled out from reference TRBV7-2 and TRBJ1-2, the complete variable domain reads GAGVSQSPSNKVTEKGKDVELRCDPISGHTALYWYRQSLGQGLEFLIYFQGNSAPDKSGLPSDRFSAERTGGSVSTLTIQRTQQEDSAVYLCASSLDRGLYGYTFGSGTRLTVV.

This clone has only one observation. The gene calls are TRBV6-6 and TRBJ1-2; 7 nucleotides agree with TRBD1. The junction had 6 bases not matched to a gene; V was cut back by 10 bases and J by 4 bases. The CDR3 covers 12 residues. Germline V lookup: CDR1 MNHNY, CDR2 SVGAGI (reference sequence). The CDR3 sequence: CANQGVSYGYTF. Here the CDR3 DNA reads TGTGCCAACCAGGGGGTTAGCTATGGCTACACCTTC.

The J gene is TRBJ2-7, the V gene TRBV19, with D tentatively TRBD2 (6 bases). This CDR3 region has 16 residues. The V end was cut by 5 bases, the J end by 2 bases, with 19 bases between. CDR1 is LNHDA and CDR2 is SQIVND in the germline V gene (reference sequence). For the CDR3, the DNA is TGTGCCAGTAGTGATGCTAAAGCGGGTTCTCCCTACGAGCAGTACTTC. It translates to CASSDAKAGSPYEQYF. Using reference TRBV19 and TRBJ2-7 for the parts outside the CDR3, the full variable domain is DGGITQSPKYLFRKEGQNVTLSCEQNLNHDAMYWYRQDPGQGLRLIYYSQIVNDFQKGDIAEGYSVSREKKESFPLTVTSAQKNPTAFYLCASSDAKAGSPYEQYFGPGTRLTVT.

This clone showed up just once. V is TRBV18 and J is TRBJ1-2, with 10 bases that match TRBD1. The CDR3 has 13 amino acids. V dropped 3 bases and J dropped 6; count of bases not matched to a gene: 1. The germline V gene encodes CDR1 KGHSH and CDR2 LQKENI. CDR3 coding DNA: TGTGCCAGCTCACCGACAGGGGGCGATGGCTACACCTTC. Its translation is CASSPTGGDGYTF. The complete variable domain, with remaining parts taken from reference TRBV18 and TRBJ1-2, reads NAGVMQNPRHLVRRRGQEARLRCSPMKGHSHVYWYRQLPEEGLKFMVYLQKENIIDESGMPKERFSAEFPKEGPSILRIQQVVRGDSAAYFCASSPTGGDGYTFGSGTRLTVV.

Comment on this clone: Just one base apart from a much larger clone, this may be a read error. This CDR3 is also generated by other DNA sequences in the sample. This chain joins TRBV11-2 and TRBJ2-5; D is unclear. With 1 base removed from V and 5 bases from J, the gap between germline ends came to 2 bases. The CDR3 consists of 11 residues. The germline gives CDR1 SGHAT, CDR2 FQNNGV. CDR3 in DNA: TGTGCCAGCAGCTTAGTGGAGACCCAGTACTTC. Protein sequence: CASSLVETQYF.

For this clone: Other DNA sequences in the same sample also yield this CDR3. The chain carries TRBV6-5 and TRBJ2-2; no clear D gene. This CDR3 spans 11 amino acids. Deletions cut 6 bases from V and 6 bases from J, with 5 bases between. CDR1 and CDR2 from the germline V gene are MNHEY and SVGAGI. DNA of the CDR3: TGTGCCAGCAGGGGGTCCGGGGAGCTGTTTTTT. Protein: CASRGSGELFF.

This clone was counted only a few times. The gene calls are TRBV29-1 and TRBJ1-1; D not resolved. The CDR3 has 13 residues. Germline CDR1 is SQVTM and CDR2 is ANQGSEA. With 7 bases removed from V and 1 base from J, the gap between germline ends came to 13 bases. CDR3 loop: CSGKDARNTEAFF. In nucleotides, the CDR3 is TGCAGCGGCAAGGACGCCCGGAACACTGAAGCTTTCTTT.

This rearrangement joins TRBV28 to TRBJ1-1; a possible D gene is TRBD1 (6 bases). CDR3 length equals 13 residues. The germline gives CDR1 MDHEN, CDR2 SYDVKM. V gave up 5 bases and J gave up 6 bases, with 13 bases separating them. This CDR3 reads CASSDTGNAEAFF. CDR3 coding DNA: TGTGCCAGCAGTGATACAGGGAATGCTGAAGCTTTCTTT.

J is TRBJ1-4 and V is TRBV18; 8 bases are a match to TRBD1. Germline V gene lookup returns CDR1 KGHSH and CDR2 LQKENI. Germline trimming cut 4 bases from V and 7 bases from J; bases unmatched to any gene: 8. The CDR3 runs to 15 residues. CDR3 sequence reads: CASSLLRQGSEKLFF. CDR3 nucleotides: TGTGCCAGCTCACTGCTCAGACAGGGGAGTGAAAAACTGTTTTTT.

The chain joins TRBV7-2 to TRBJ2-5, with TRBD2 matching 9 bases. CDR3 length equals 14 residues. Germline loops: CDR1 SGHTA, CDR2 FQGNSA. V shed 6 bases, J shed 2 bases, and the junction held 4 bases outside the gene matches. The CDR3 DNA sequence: TGTGCCAGCAGGTGGACTAGCGTACAAGAGACCCAGTACTTC. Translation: CASRWTSVQETQYF.

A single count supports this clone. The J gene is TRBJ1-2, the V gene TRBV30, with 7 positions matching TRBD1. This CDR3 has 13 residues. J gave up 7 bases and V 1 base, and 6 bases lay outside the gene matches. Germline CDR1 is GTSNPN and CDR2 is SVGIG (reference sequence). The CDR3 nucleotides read TGTGCCTGGAGTGCCGGACAGGTCGGTGGCTACACCTTC. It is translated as CAWSAGQVGGYTF. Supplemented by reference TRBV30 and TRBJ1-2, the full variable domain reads SQTIHQWPATLVQPVGSPLSLECTVEGTSNPNLYWYRQAAGRGLQLLFYSVGIGQISSEVPQNLSASRPQDRQFILSSKKLLLSDSGFYLCAWSAGQVGGYTFGSGTRLTVV.

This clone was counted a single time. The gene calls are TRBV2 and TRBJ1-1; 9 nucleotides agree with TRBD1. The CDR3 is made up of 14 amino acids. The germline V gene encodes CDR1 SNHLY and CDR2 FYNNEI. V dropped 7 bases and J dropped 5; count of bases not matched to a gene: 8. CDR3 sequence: CASTGQGRETEAFF. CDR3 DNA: TGTGCCAGCACGGGACAGGGCCGGGAGACTGAAGCTTTCTTT.

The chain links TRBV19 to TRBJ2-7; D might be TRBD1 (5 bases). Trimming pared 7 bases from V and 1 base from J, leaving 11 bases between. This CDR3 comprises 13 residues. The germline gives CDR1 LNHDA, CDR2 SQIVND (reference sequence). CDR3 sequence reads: CASIRPGSYEQYF. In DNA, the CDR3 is TGTGCCAGTATTCGACCAGGGTCCTACGAGCAGTACTTC.